This passage covers 31 T cell receptor beta chains from one sample sequenced in a study of regulatory T cells in long-lasting Graves disease. Combining iRepertoire HTBI primers with Arm-PCR of CDR3 regions, the authors built TCR beta libraries. TCRdb re-called the multiplex PCR reads through MiXCR, storing one row per CDR3 protein. Of over 200,000 distinct CDR3 sequences listed, around 16% were seen once; the top ten hold approximately 20%. Time point specified: newly diagnosed GD, antithyroid drugs for less than 3 months. RNA isolated from PBMCs was used to make the TCR library. The starting material was peripheral blood mononuclear cells (PBMCs), obtained at new diagnosis, from a patient treated with antithyroid drugs. The receptors here all came from a female donor with Graves disease.

This clonotype was counted once. V usage is TRBV12-3 or TRBV12-4 and J usage is TRBJ1-2, with 7 positions matching TRBD1. The CDR3 length is 14 residues. J lost 3 bases, V lost 7 bases, and 8 bases had no gene match. CDR3 amino acids: CASNRRGRDYGYTF. The CDR3 bases are TGTGCCAGCAACAGGAGGGGGCGCGACTATGGCTACACCTTC.

The table lists this clonotype with a count of one. This may stem from a read error, because a much larger clone lies one nucleotide away. The V gene is TRBV20-1, the J gene TRBJ2-7, with D unresolved. The CDR3 is made up of 14 amino acids. Germline V gives CDR1 DFQATT, CDR2 SNEGSKA (reference sequence). The V end was cut by 2 bases, the J end by 7 bases, with 18 bases between. CDR3 sequence: CSARPSGPYNEQYF. Written as DNA, the CDR3 is TGCAGTGCTAGACCCTCCGGCCCCTACAATGAGCAGTACTTC.

The sample holds many counts of this clonotype. This may be a read error, as it is one base from a much larger clone. The V call is TRBV20-1, the J call TRBJ2-3; no clear D gene. Near its end, the DNA agrees better with TRBJ1-5, so the J call may be wrong. CDR1 and CDR2 (germline): DFQATT, SNEGSKA (reference sequence). The CDR3 extends over 15 amino acids. CDR3 sequence (DNA): TGCAGTGCTAGAGATCTTATAGCGGGAGCAGATACGCAGCATTTT. It translates to CSARDLIAGADTQHF.

J is TRBJ2-2 and V is TRBV12-3 or TRBV12-4; D might be TRBD2 (5 bases). This CDR3 contains 14 residues. V was clipped by 6 bases and J by 13 bases, with 21 bases between them. The CDR3 DNA sequence: TGTGCCAGCAGACTAGGCAGCAGCACCTTGGTGCTGTTTTTT. Translated, it gives CASRLGSSTLVLFF.

This clonotype was seen many times. The chain joins TRBV9 to TRBJ2-5; the D gene is possibly TRBD2 (5 bases). This CDR3 is built from 16 residues. Trimming cost V 3 bases and J 1 base, with 16 bases left between them. CDR1 is SGDLS, CDR2 YYNGEE, per germline. The CDR3 nucleotides are TGTGCCAGCAGCGAGTGGGGAGCGACAATCCAAGAGACCCAGTACTTC. It is translated as CASSEWGATIQETQYF.

The chain has TRBV13 and TRBJ1-1; 9 positions agree with TRBD1. V dropped 5 bases and J dropped 5; count of bases not matched to a gene: 6. Per the germline V gene, CDR1 is PRHDT and CDR2 is FYEKMQ (reference sequence). The CDR3 totals 14 residues. This CDR3 is CASSTRQGGTEAFF. The CDR3 nucleotides read TGTGCCAGCAGCACCCGACAGGGGGGTACTGAAGCTTTCTTT.

This clonotype was detected ten times or more. The chain combines TRBV30 with TRBJ2-3; 12 nucleotides line up with TRBD2. Germline V gives CDR1 GTSNPN, CDR2 SVGIG (reference sequence). The CDR3 length is 14 residues. V lost 8 bases, J lost 5 bases, and 8 bases stayed unmatched. Written as DNA, the CDR3 is TGTGCCACCCTACTAGCGGGAGGTGGAGATACGCAGTATTTT. This encodes CATLLAGGGDTQYF.

This clonotype was recorded at least ten times. The chain recombines TRBV12-3 or TRBV12-4 with TRBJ2-3, with 7 bases matching TRBD2. The CDR3 contains 11 residues. Trimming cost V 6 bases and J 9 bases; bases outside gene matches: 3. CDR3 loop: CASRWGGTQYF. CDR3 bases: TGTGCCAGCAGATGGGGGGGAACGCAGTATTTT.

This clonotype has ten or more counts. The chain employs TRBV10-3 and TRBJ2-1; D is perhaps TRBD2 (6 bases). The V end lost 11 bases, the J end lost 6 bases, and 17 bases lay between the germline ends. Germline assignment: CDR1 ENHRY and CDR2 SYGVKD. There are 13 residues in the CDR3. The CDR3 bases are TGTGCCGTCCTAGCGCCTCCCCTCAATGAGCAGTTCTTC. This sequence encodes CAVLAPPLNEQFF.

This clonotype was counted ten times or more. The V and J genes are TRBV19 and TRBJ1-1; D uncertain. The CDR3 is made up of 14 amino acids. Trimming removed 3 bases at V and 6 bases at J, with 14 bases between. The germline V gene has CDR1 LNHDA and CDR2 SQIVND (reference sequence). Here the CDR3 DNA reads TGTGCCAGTAGTATTACGACGGTGGTCGCTGAAGCTTTCTTT. Translating gives CASSITTVVAEAFF. The whole variable domain, remainder taken from reference TRBV19 and TRBJ1-1, is DGGITQSPKYLFRKEGQNVTLSCEQNLNHDAMYWYRQDPGQGLRLIYYSQIVNDFQKGDIAEGYSVSREKKESFPLTVTSAQKNPTAFYLCASSITTVVAEAFFGQGTRLTVV.

This clonotype has ten or more counts. The V call is TRBV5-1, the J call TRBJ1-4; D is uncertain. V was clipped by 4 bases and J by 7 bases, with 14 bases between them. Per germline, CDR1 SGHRS and CDR2 YFSETQ. CDR3 length: 14 amino acids. DNA for the CDR3: TGCGCCAGCAGCCCGACCCCGATGGGTGAAAAACTGTTTTTT. Translation: CASSPTPMGEKLFF. Full variable domain (remainder filled in from reference TRBV5-1 and TRBJ1-4): KAGVTQTPRYLIKTRGQQVTLSCSPISGHRSVSWYQQTPGQGLQFLFEYFSETQRNKGNFPGRFSGRQFSNSRSEMNVSTLELGDSALYLCASSPTPMGEKLFFGSGTQLSVL.

There are many counts of this clonotype. The V call is TRBV9, the J call TRBJ2-5; 12 bases are shared with TRBD2. The CDR3 totals 15 residues. The trim removed 4 bases at V and 3 bases at J, leaving 4 bases unmatched. The V gene's germline CDR1 is SGDLS and CDR2 YYNGEE. CDR3 loop: CASSPRLAGEETQYF. The CDR3 DNA sequence: TGTGCCAGCAGCCCTCGACTAGCGGGAGAAGAGACCCAGTACTTC.

This clonotype was observed many times. V is TRBV11-2 and J is TRBJ1-6; a weak D match, TRBD1 (6 bases). Trimming took 5 bases from V and 8 from J, leaving 13 bases between them. Germline V gene sequence: CDR1 SGHAT, CDR2 FQNNGV. The CDR3 extends over 14 amino acids. For the CDR3, the DNA is TGTGCCAGCAGCGTCGACAGGCTTCATTCACCCCTCCACTTT. Protein product: CASSVDRLHSPLHF.

The V gene is TRBV19, the J gene TRBJ2-5; D perhaps matches TRBD2 (6 bases). The germline V and J ends were trimmed by 1 base and 4 bases, with 7 bases remaining between them. This CDR3 comprises 13 residues. Germline lookup yields CDR1 LNHDA and CDR2 SQIVND (reference sequence). The CDR3 DNA is TGTGCCAGTAGTATAGCGGAGGGAGAGACCCAGTACTTC. Translated: CASSIAEGETQYF.

At least ten counts were recorded for this clonotype. J is TRBJ2-5 and V is TRBV28; D might be TRBD1 or TRBD2, each matching 5 bases. The ends were cut back, 7 bases at V and 2 bases at J, with 14 bases in the middle. The length of the CDR3 is 14 residues. Germline loops: CDR1 MDHEN, CDR2 SYDVKM. Written as DNA, the CDR3 is TGTGCCAGCAAGGGTACCGGGACGCAAGAGACCCAGTACTTC. Its protein product is CASKGTGTQETQYF.

This clonotype was counted at least ten times. J is TRBJ1-5 and V is TRBV12-3 or TRBV12-4; the D gene is possibly TRBD1 (6 bases). Trimming took 4 bases from V and 1 from J, leaving 14 bases between them. The CDR3 has 16 residues. This chain's CDR3 is CASSYRVGASNQPQHF. The CDR3 nucleotides are TGTGCCAGCAGTTACAGGGTCGGAGCGAGCAATCAGCCCCAGCATTTT.

This clonotype has a count of ten or more. This rearrangement joins TRBV28 to TRBJ2-1; 12 bases map to TRBD2. V lost 7 bases to trimming and J lost 9 bases; unmatched junction nucleotides: 4. This CDR3 has 13 amino acids. Germline V gene data show CDR1 as MDHEN and CDR2 as SYDVKM. CDR3 nucleotides: TGTGCCAGCAAGACTAGCGGGAGCTTTGAGCAGTTCTTC. As protein: CASKTSGSFEQFF.

This clonotype was counted many times. This chain links TRBV27 with TRBJ2-5; 12 bases align to TRBD2. The germline gives CDR1 MNHEY, CDR2 SMNVEV (reference sequence). Germline trimming cut 8 bases from V and 1 base from J; bases unmatched to any gene: 14. This CDR3 spans 18 amino acids. The CDR3 region has the DNA TGTGCCAGCTCCCAAAGAGTACTAGCGGGAGGACTCCAAGAGACCCAGTACTTC. Residues: CASSQRVLAGGLQETQYF.

This clonotype was seen repeatedly, ten times or more. The rearrangement uses TRBV6-2 or TRBV6-3 and TRBJ1-2, with D possibly matching TRBD1 (6 bases). Trimming left V 5 bases short and J 7 bases short, with 14 bases between. This CDR3 has 13 amino acids. Germline V gene sequence: CDR1 MNHEY, CDR2 SVGEGT. The CDR3, as DNA: TGTGCCAGCAGTGAACCGACAGGCGGTGGCTACACCTTC. Amino acids: CASSEPTGGGYTF.

This clonotype showed up many times. V usage is TRBV6-1 and J usage is TRBJ2-1; 10 nucleotides match TRBD2. Germline values: CDR1 MNHNS, CDR2 SASEGT. This CDR3 spans 15 amino acids. V shed 6 bases and J 5 bases; nucleotides not matched to a gene: 7. This CDR3 is CASSARLAGHNEQFF. The CDR3 coding sequence is TGTGCCAGCAGCGCTCGACTAGCGGGTCACAATGAGCAGTTCTTC.

At least ten counts were recorded for this clonotype. The chain couples TRBV11-2 to TRBJ2-7, with D tentatively TRBD2 (5 bases). Germline lookup yields CDR1 SGHAT and CDR2 FQNNGV. V lost 1 base and J 2 bases, leaving 15 bases between the germline ends. The CDR3 is 16 residues long. The CDR3: CASSLGLGWGAYEQYF. The CDR3 DNA reads TGTGCCAGCAGCTTAGGATTAGGGTGGGGAGCCTACGAGCAGTACTTC.

Remarks on this clonotype: A much more abundant neighbour one base away suggests this may be a read error. The chain employs TRBV20-1 and TRBJ2-5, with TRBD2 as a possible D gene (5 bases). CDR1 and CDR2 (germline): DFQATT, SNEGSKA (reference sequence). This CDR3 is built from 10 residues. The CDR3 DNA follows: TGCAGTGCTAGGTGGGAGACCCGGTACTTC. Translation gives CSARWETRYF.

This clonotype was observed at least ten times. V and J are TRBV4-1 and TRBJ1-2, with 7 positions matching TRBD1. The CDR3 totals 18 residues. In germline, CDR1 is MGHRA, CDR2 YSYEKL. V was pared by 1 base and J by 4 bases, with 15 bases of the junction left unmatched. CDR3 coding DNA: TGCGCCAGCAGCCAAGGTTTTCTTCGGGCAGGGGGTAGCTATGGCTACACCTTC. Translated: CASSQGFLRAGGSYGYTF.

This clonotype was detected many times. This sequence joins TRBV2 and TRBJ2-3, with TRBD2 as a possible D gene (6 bases). V gave up 8 bases and J gave up 3 bases, with 12 bases separating them. This CDR3 has 13 residues. From germline, CDR1 is SNHLY and CDR2 FYNNEI. Written as DNA, the CDR3 is TGTGCCAGCGGAGGGCAGTGGACAGATACGCAGTATTTT. Protein: CASGGQWTDTQYF.

The CDR3 protein is CASSLSLTSGYYNEQFF. As DNA, the CDR3 is TGTGCCAGCAGCTTATCCCTGACTAGCGGGTACTACAATGAGCAGTTCTTC. V gene TRBV11-2 combines with J gene TRBJ2-1; 10 nucleotides agree with TRBD2. The germline V gene has CDR1 SGHAT and CDR2 FQNNGV. The ends lost 2 bases at V and 3 bases at J; junction bases unmatched: 7. The CDR3 covers 17 residues.

This chain joins TRBV20-1 and TRBJ2-1, with a tentative D call TRBD2 (5 bases). Germline CDR1 reads DFQATT; CDR2 reads SNEGSKA (reference sequence). The CDR3 sequence is 14 residues long. Trimming shortened V by 5 bases and J by 2 bases, and 13 bases separated the two germline ends. The CDR3 DNA sequence: TGCAGTGCTTGCTGCCTAGCCCCCTACAATGAGCAGTTCTTC. It encodes CSACCLAPYNEQFF.

This clonotype was recorded at least ten times. The chain employs TRBV24-1 and TRBJ1-1; D might be TRBD1 (5 bases). Trimming shortened V by 8 bases and J by 4 bases, and 13 bases separated the two germline ends. The CDR3 spans 13 residues. CDR1 and CDR2 (germline): KGHDR, SFDVKD. Here the CDR3 reads CATTARGGTEAFF. The CDR3 DNA reads TGTGCCACCACCGCGCGGGGGGGCACTGAAGCTTTCTTT.

This clonotype was found many times. CDR3 sequence: CASSESDDFPPRMNTEAFF. In DNA, the CDR3 is TGTGCCAGCAGTGAATCGGACGATTTTCCCCCACGGATGAACACTGAAGCTTTCTTT. The chain carries TRBV6-2 or TRBV6-3 and TRBJ1-1, with D unresolved. CDR1 is MNHEY and CDR2 is SVGEGT in the germline V gene. The CDR3 spans 19 residues. V lost 5 bases and J lost 0, with 25 bases in between.

This clonotype has at least ten counts. CDR3 in amino acids: CASSGGPSSYNEQFF. CDR3 sequence (DNA): TGTGCCAGCAGTGGAGGCCCGAGCTCCTACAATGAGCAGTTCTTC. The rearrangement joins TRBV2 to TRBJ2-1; D call uncertain. Germline-derived CDR1 and CDR2 are SNHLY and FYNNEI. The CDR3 contains 15 residues. With 4 bases removed from V and 0 bases from J, the gap between germline ends came to 10 bases. The full variable domain, with the rest looked up from reference TRBV2 and TRBJ2-1, is EPEVTQTPSHQVTQMGQEVILRCVPISNHLYFYWYRQILGQKVEFLVSFYNNEISEKSEIFDDQFSVERPDGSNFTLKIRSTKLEDSAMYFCASSGGPSSYNEQFFGPGTRLTVL.

The sample holds many counts of this clonotype. V gene TRBV30 combines with J gene TRBJ2-5; TRBD1 might be the D (6 bases). Trimming removed 5 bases from V and 7 bases from J, with 14 bases in between. This CDR3 is 12 amino acids long. The germline V gene encodes CDR1 GTSNPN and CDR2 SVGIG (reference sequence). CDR3 nucleotides: TGTGCCTGGGAAACAGGGTCTTTGACCCAGTACTTC. Translating it yields CAWETGSLTQYF.

This clonotype has ten or more counts. The V and J genes are TRBV20-1 and TRBJ2-7; D unresolved. Trimming cost V 0 bases and J 4 bases, with 1 base left between them. The CDR3 length is 10 residues. The V gene's germline CDR1 is DFQATT and CDR2 SNEGSKA (reference sequence). The CDR3 DNA reads TGCAGTGCTAGAGAATACGAGCAGTACTTC. It yields the protein CSAREYEQYF.